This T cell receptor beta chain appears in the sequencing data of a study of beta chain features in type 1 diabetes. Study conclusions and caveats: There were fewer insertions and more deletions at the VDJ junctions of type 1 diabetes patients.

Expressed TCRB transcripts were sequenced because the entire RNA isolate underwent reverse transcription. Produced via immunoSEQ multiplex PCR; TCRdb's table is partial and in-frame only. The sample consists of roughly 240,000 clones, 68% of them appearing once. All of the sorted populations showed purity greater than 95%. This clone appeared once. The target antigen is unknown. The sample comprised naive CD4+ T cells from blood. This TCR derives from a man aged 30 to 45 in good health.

CDR3: CASSWSGGSTDTQYF. DNA for the CDR3: TGCGCCAGCAGTTGGAGCGGGGGTAGCACAGATACGCAGTATTTT. J is TRBJ2-3 and V is TRBV10-2; 8 bases align to TRBD2. The CDR3 has 15 residues. V lost 5 bases, J lost 0 bases, and 4 bases stayed unmatched. Germline V gives CDR1 WSHSY, CDR2 SAAADI.